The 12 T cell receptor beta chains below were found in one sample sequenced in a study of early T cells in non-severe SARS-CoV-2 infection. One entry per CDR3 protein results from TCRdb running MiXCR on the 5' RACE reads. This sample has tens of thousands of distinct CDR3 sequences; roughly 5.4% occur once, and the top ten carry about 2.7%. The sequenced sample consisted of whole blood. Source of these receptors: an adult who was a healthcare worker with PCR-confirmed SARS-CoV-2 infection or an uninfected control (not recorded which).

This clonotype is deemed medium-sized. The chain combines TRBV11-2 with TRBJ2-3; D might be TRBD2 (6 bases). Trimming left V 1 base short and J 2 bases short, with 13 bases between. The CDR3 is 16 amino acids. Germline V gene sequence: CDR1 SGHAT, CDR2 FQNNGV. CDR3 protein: CASSLVASAYTDTQYF. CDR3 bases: TGTGCCAGCAGCTTAGTGGCTAGCGCATACACAGATACGCAGTATTTT.

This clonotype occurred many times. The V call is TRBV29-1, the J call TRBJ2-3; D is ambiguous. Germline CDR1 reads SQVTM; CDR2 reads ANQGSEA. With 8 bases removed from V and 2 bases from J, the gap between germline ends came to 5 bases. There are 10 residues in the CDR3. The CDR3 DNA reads TGCAGCTCTGACACAGATACGCAGTATTTT. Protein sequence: CSSDTDTQYF.

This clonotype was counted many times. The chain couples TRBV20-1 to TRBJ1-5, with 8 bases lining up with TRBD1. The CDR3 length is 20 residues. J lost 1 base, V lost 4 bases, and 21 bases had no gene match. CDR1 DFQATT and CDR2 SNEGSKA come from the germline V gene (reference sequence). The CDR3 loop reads CSAISIWTGLSDGSNQPQHF. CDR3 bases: TGCAGTGCTATCTCCATTTGGACAGGGTTGAGCGATGGGAGCAATCAGCCCCAGCATTTT.

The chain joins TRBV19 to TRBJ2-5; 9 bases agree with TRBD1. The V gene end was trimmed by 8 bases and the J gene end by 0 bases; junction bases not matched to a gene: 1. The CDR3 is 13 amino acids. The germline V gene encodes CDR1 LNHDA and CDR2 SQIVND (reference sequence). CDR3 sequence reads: CASGTGYQETQYF. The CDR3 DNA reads TGTGCCAGTGGGACAGGGTACCAAGAGACCCAGTACTTC.

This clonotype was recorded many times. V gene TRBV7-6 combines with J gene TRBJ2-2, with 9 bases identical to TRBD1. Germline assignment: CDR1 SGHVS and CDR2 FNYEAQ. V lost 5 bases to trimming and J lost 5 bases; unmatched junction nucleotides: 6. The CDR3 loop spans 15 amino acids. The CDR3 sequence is CASSPQGAGTGELFF. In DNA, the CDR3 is TGTGCCAGCAGCCCACAGGGGGCTGGGACCGGGGAGCTGTTTTTT.

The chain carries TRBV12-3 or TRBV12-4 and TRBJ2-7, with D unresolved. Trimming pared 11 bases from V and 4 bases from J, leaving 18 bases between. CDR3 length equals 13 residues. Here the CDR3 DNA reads TGTGCCGTTGGTCGGAATACCGGATACGAGCAGTACTTC. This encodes CAVGRNTGYEQYF.

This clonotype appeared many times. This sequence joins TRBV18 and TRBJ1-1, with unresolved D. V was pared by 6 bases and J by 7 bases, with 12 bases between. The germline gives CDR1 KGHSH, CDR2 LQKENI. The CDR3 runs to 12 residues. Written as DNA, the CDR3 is TGTGCCAGCTCCCCCTTAGGGCGTGAAGCTTTCTTT. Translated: CASSPLGREAFF.

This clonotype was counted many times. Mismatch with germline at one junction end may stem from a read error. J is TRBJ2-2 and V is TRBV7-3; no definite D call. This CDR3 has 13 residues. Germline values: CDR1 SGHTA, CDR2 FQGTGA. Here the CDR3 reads CASSSRNAGELFF. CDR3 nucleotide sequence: TGTGCCAGCAGCTCCCGGAACGCCGGGGAGCTGTTTTTT.

CDR3 nucleotide sequence: TGTGCCAGCTCACCACTGGGCCGAGGACAGGGGTTTTACAATGAGCAGTTCTTC. It encodes CASSPLGRGQGFYNEQFF. The J gene is TRBJ2-1, the V gene TRBV18, with 9 bases that match TRBD1. The V and J ends lost 1 base and 4 bases, in that order; junction bases with no gene match: 11. Germline values: CDR1 KGHSH, CDR2 LQKENI. The CDR3 consists of 18 residues.

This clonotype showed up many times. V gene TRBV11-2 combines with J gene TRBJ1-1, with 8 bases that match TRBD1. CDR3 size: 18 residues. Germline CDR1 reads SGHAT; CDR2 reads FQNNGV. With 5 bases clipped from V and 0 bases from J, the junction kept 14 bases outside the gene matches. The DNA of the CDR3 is TGTGCCAGCAGCCGAGGACAGGGCCTTCTTCCCATGAACACTGAAGCTTTCTTT. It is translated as CASSRGQGLLPMNTEAFF.

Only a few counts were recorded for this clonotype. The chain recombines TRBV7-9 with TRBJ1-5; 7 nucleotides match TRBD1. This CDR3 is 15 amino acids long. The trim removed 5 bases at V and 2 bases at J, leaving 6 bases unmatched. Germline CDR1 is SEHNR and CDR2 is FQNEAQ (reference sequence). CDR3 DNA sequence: TGTGCCAGCAGCGCTACAGGGGTCGGCAATCAGCCCCAGCATTTT. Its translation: CASSATGVGNQPQHF.

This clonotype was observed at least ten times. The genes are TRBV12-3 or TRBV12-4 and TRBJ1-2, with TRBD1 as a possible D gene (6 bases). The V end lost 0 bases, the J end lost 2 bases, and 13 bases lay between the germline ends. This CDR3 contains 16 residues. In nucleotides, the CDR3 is TGTGCCAGCAGTTTAGCTTGGTACAGGGAAAACTATGGCTACACCTTC. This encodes CASSLAWYRENYGYTF.